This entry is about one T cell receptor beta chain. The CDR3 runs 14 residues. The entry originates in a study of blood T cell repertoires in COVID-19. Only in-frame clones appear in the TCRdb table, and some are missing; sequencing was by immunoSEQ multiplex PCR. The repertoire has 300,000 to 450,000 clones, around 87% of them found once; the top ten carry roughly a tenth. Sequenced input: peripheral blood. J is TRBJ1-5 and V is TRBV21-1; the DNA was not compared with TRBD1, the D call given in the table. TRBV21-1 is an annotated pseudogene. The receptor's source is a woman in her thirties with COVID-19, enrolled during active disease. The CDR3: CASSKGRQGQPQHF. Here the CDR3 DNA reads TGTGCCAGCAGCAAAGGTCGACAGGGTCAGCCCCAGCATTTT.